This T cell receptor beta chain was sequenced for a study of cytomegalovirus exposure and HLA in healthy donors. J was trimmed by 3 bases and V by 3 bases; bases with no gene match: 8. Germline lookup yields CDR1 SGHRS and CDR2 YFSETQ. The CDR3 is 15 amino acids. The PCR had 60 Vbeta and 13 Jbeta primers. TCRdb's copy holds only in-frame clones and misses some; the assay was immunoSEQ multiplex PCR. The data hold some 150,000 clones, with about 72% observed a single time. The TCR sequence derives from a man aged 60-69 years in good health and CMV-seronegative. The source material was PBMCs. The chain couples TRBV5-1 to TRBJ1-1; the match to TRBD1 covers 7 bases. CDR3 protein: CASSWDSPVDTEAFF. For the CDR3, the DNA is TGCGCCAGCAGCTGGGACAGCCCGGTTGACACTGAAGCTTTCTTT. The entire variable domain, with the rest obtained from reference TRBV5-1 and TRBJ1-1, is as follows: KAGVTQTPRYLIKTRGQQVTLSCSPISGHRSVSWYQQTPGQGLQFLFEYFSETQRNKGNFPGRFSGRQFSNSRSEMNVSTLELGDSALYLCASSWDSPVDTEAFFGQGTRLTVV.